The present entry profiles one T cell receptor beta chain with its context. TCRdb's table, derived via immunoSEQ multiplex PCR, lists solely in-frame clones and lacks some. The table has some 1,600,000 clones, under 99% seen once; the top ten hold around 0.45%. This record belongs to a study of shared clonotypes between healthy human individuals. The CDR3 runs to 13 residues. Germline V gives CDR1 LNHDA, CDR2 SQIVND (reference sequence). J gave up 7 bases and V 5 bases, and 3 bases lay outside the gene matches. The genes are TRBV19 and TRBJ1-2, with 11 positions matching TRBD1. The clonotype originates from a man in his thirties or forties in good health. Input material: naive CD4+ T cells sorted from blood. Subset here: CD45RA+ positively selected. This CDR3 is CASSGQGASGYTF. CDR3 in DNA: TGTGCCAGTAGTGGACAGGGGGCTAGTGGCTACACCTTC.